This entry concerns a single TCR beta chain. Generated by immunoSEQ multiplex PCR, the TCRdb table keeps only in-frame clones and is missing some. The sample records about 60,000 clones, around nine tenths being singletons. This sample was taken from a study of OX40 agonist ivuxolimab in advanced cancers. Study-wide background: Of the participants, approximately 36% had some prior anti-PD-1, anti-PD-L1 or anti-CTLA-4 therapy, which was allowed.

In germline, CDR1 is SGHTA, CDR2 FQGNSA. V was pared by 1 base and J by 0 bases, with 6 bases between. The CDR3 runs to 14 residues. The V gene is TRBV7-2, the J gene TRBJ2-5; D gene ambiguous. Sample: CD4+ or CD8+ T cells sorted from blood, taken in a trial of the OX40 agonist ivuxolimab. The TCR comes from an adult with an advanced solid tumor such as melanoma, head and neck, liver or kidney cancer. The DNA for the CDR3 is TGTGCCAGCAGCTTAGGCCTGAACCAAGAGACCCAGTACTTC. Translation gives CASSLGLNQETQYF.